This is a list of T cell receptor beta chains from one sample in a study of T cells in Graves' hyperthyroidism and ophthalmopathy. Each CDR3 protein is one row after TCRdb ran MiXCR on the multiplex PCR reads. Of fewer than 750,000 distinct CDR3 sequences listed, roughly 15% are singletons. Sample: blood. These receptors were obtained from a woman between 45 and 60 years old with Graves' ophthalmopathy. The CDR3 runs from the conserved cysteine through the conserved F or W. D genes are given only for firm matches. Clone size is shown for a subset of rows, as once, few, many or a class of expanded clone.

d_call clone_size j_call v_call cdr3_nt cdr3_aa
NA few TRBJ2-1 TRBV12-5 TGTGCTAGTGGCGGAAGGGAGCAGTTCTTC CASGGREQFF
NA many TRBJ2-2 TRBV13 TGTGCCAGCAGCTCCTCGGAGTCCTCGAACACCGGGGAGCTGTTTTTT CASSSSESSNTGELFF
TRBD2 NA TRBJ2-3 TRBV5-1 TGCGCCAGCAGCCCGACTAGCGGGAGGGGCGCAGATACGCAGTATTTT CASSPTSGRGADTQYF
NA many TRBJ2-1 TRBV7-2 TGTGCCAGCAGCTTAGTTCGGAGAGCCACCTACAATGAGCAGTTCTTC CASSLVRRATYNEQFF
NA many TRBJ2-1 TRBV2 TGTGCCAGCAGTGACCGACTTCCCCCCGTGAATGAGCAGTTCTTC CASSDRLPPVNEQFF
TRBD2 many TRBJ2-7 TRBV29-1 TGCAGCGTTGAAGGGCTAGCGGGACGCTCCTACGAGCAGTACTTC CSVEGLAGRSYEQYF
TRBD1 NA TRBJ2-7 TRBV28 TGTGCCAGCAGTTTTCTCCAGGGGGCGTCCCACGAGCAGTACTTC CASSFLQGASHEQYF
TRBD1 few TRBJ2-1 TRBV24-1 TGTGCCACCAGTGATTTTGGACAGGGAGGCGAGCAGTTCTTC CATSDFGQGGEQFF
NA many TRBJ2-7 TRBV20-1 TGCAGTGCTAGAGTCGGAACCTACGAGCAGTACTTC CSARVGTYEQYF
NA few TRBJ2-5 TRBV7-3 TGTGCCAGCATGGGAGCCTCATACCAAGAGACCCAGTACTTC CASMGASYQETQYF
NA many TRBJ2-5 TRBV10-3 TGTGCCATCAGACAGGGAGAGACCCAGTACTTC CAIRQGETQYF
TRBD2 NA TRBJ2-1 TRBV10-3 TGTGCCATCAACCCGACTAGCGGGAGCAATAATGAGCAGTTCTTC CAINPTSGSNNEQFF
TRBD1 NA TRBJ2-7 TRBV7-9 TGTGCCAGCAGCGAAGACAGGGGCGAGCAGTACTTC CASSEDRGEQYF
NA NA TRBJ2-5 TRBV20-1 TGCAGTGCTAGACGGGCTGCTGAGGGCCGGGAGACCCAGTACTTC CSARRAAEGRETQYF
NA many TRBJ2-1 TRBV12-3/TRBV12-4 TGTGCCAGCAGCACTAGAATGGGGGTGGAGCAGTTCTTC CASSTRMGVEQFF
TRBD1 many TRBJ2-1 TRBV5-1 TGCGCCAGCAGCCTCGGACAGGGCCTAGGGTACAATGAGCAGTTCTTC CASSLGQGLGYNEQFF
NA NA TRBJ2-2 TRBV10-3 TGTGCCATCAGTGGATTAACTAGCACTACGAACACCGGGGAGCTGTTTTTT CAISGLTSTTNTGELFF
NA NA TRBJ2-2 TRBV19 TGTGCCAGTAGTATTCTCCGACAGATCACCGGGGAGCTGTTTTTT CASSILRQITGELFF
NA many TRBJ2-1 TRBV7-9 TGTGCCAGCGCGGCACGCGATGGCATAGGTAGCTACAATGAGCAGTTCTTC CASAARDGIGSYNEQFF
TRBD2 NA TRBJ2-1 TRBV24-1 TGTGCCACCAGTGACCCGTCGAGTAGCGGGACCTCCTACAATGAGCAGTTCTTC CATSDPSSSGTSYNEQFF
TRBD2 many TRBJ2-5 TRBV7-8 TGTGCCAGCAGCTTAACTAGCGGGAGTTTAGAGACCCAGTACTTC CASSLTSGSLETQYF
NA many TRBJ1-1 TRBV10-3 TGTGCCATCAGTCGTGTGATGAACACTGAAGCTTTCTTT CAISRVMNTEAFF